The clone carrying this T cell receptor beta chain was found a few times. Antigen unknown. Sequencing used immunoSEQ multiplex PCR; TCRdb keeps in-frame clones, though not all of them. The data hold tens of thousands of clones, with over 70% observed a single time. This CDR3 is 16 amino acids long. The V gene end was trimmed by 4 bases and the J gene end by 4 bases; junction bases not matched to a gene: 6. Germline V gene sequence: CDR1 LGHNA, CDR2 YNFKEQ. This record belongs to a study of a mutant IDH1 vaccine in newly diagnosed glioma. Study as a whole: Once 4-6 weeks had passed after radiotherapy alone, vaccination started, or it started with temozolomide cycles. Patients arrived already treated with radiotherapy, temozolomide, or both, most having had both.

Noted time point: week 11, during vaccination. Vaccination used 300 ug of mutant IDH1 20-mer peptide per dose, with topical imiquimod. The study, taken as a whole, reports: Pseudoprogression showed no apparent link to changes in top peripheral T cell clonotypes.

The sample in question was PBMCs, obtained from a glioma patient whose treatment included an IDH1 peptide vaccine. This chain joins TRBV4-2 and TRBJ2-1; 11 bases match TRBD2. The TCR was taken from a middle-aged man with glioma. In DNA, the CDR3 is TGTGCCAGCAGCCGGGCGGGGACTAGCGGATACAATGAGCAGTTCTTC. Its translation is CASSRAGTSGYNEQFF.